This T cell receptor (beta chain) was identified during a study of T cell clonality in common variable immunodeficiency. Study outcomes and limitations: CVID subjects showed higher TCRbeta clonality than healthy controls. CVID patient heterogeneity limited repertoire-clinical complication correlations. Reportedly, TCR beta sequences from common variable immunodeficiency showed fewer deletions and N-nucleotide insertions.

Ten or more counts support this clone. Its antigen is still unknown. The read is 3 residues too short to cover the CDR3 end, so that end is filled in from the germline J gene. CVID subjects were around 15 female and 25 to 35 male, aged about 8 to 65. Blood came from CVID subjects not ill and not taking immunomodulatory or immunosuppressive medication. This CDR3 is 14 amino acids long. Generated by immunoSEQ multiplex PCR, the TCRdb table keeps only in-frame clones and is missing some. Altogether over 20,000 clones were found in the sample, and no singletons occur. The receptor was isolated from a human donor with common variable immunodeficiency. This chain links TRBV12-3 or TRBV12-4 with TRBJ1-1; TRBD1 matches 8 bases. What was sequenced was peripheral blood mononuclear cells. The covered CDR3 bases are TGTGCCAGCAGTCCTACTGGGACAGGCCGCGAA. Amino acid sequence: CASSPTGTGRE. The entire CDR3 sequence reads CASSPTGTGREAFF.